Here is one T cell receptor beta chain with its context. The sample holds one count of this clone. There is no known antigen for this receptor. Base quality data are lacking; no much larger clone is found one base away. Trimming at the junction amounts to 0 bases on V and 5 bases on J, and the germline ends lie 13 bases apart. Per the germline V gene, LGHNA is the CDR1 and YNFKEQ is the CDR2. Including cysteine and phenylalanine, the CDR3 has 15 amino acids. Of the read, only the CDR3 DNA is kept; its 45 bases are in frame from base 1. This sample was included in a study of T cell responses to AZD1222 COVID-19 vaccine (dated by TCRdb to the early 2020s). Turning to the overall study: AZD1222 recipients given second doses at about 4 weeks or at about 12 weeks were pooled, since spike-specific TCR depth and breadth were not found to differ between the two schedules. A total of more than 230 trial participants underwent TCR sequencing, of whom under 220 had received two doses of AZD1222 and 26 had received two doses of the MenACWY control vaccine. Trial participants were enrolled by age into subgroups of 18-55, 56-69 and 70-plus years, and 148, 28 and 57 TCR-sequenced participants, respectively, were included in these subgroups. Broad study findings and their caveats: Nearly half of unique spike-specific TCRs reportedly recognized epitopes outside regions mutated in the B.1.351 and B.1.1.7 variants. Participants were mostly white British, with more females than males. The authors suggested clonal diversity may have been underestimated. The vaccine-associated CD4 TCRs covered the entire spike protein, and the dominant responses fell in regions 160-218 and 743-854. After two AZD1222 doses, spike-specific TCR breadth and depth were significantly higher than at day 0 and than in MenACWY recipients. The 56-69-year group was small, and its depth increase did not reach significance, likely because of low power. Because no samples from the day 14 peak response were available, repertoires could be characterized only after the peak T cell response. Conclusions about previously exposed vaccinees were limited because only a handful of AZD1222 recipients were SARS-CoV-2 seropositive at baseline.

In the paper's terms, the time point label means: baseline before first vaccination. Vaccinee samples came from UK trials COV001 and COV002, including a single-blind randomized controlled phase 2/3 trial of AZD1222 (ChAdOx1 nCoV-19) in healthy adults. For TCRbeta chain sequencing, PBMC samples were collected from trial participants at day 0 and at day 28 after the second dose. The CDR3 regions of human TCRbeta chains were analyzed by immunosequencing. On the authors' methods: Repertoire TCRs were checked for matches against a reference library of SARS-CoV-2-specific TCRs that had been generated using the MIRA antigen-specificity platform. Breadth was defined as the fraction of unique TCRs that were SARS-CoV-2-associated. Depth was defined as the fraction of total T cells that were SARS-CoV-2-associated. Using the MIRA data, every spike-specific TCR was mapped to the spike region that the TCR reacted to and assigned to either a CD4 or a CD8 class. Log10-transformed breadth and depth values were compared by one-way ANOVA with Sidak's multiple comparisons tests. Held by TCRdb, this immuneACCESS table contains in-frame sequences only and omits some clones. Under half of the omission traces to an unresolved V gene where checked; the cause of the rest is unknown. V, J and clone size were drawn from that table, and D and trimming were deduced from the DNA. This sample has 85,000 to 90,000 clones in its table, and 90% of those were observed once. The ten largest clones represent 3% of the sample.

The V and J segments used are TRBV4-2 and TRBJ2-5; a tentative D match to TRBD1 spans 6 bases. This sequence originates from an adult in good health. The sample in question was peripheral blood, obtained on day 0 of AZD1222 vaccination. CDR3 region: CASSQEDSSGETQYF. The sequenced DNA: TGTGCCAGCAGCCAAGAGGACAGCTCGGGGGAGACCCAGTACTTC.